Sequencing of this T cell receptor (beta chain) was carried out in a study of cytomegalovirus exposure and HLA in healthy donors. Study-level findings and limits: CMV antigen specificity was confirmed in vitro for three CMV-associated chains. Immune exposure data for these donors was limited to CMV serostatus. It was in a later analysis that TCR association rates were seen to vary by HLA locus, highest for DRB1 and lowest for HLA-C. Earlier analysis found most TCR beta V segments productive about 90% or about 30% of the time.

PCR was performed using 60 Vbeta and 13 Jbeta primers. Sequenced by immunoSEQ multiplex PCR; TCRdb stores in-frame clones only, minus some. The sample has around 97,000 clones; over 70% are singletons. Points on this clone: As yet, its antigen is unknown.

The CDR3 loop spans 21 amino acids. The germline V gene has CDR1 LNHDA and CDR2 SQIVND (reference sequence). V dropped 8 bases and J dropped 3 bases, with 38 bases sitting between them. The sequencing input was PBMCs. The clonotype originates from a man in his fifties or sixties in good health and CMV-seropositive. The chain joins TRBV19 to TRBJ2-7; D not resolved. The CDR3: CASRLPRPLPRPCLFFYEQYF. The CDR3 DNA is TGTGCCAGTCGCCTACCTCGTCCTTTACCTCGCCCGTGCCTCTTCTTCTACGAGCAGTACTTC.